This T cell receptor (beta chain) was captured by sequencing in a study of CXCR3-negative and CXCR3-positive naive CD8 T cells. Study-level points and caveats: Higher TRB CDR3 hydrophobicity marked CXCR3-positive naive cells relative to CXCR3-negative naive cells. Much lower diversity was found in memory CD8+ cells, while both naive subsets had comparably high diversity.

A remark on this clonotype: Its antigen is not known.

The TRB libraries of cDNA were built by UMI-labeled 5' RACE. From its re-call of the 5' RACE reads, TCRdb lists each CDR3 protein once, without DNA. Recorded for this sample: about 150,000 distinct CDR3 sequences. The sample comprised naive CXCR3+ CD8+ T cells from blood. Specified subset: CD45RO-CCR7+CD27+CD95- naive CD8+ T cells expressing CXCR3 (TNR3+). The clonotype comes from a human donor in good health. Some clones in this sample may be carry-over from other donors' samples.

Here the CDR3 reads CSVEAGDGYEQYF. The rearrangement links TRBV29-1 to TRBJ2-7; the D call of TRBD1 rests on TCRdb alone, since no DNA is present to check it. The CDR3 runs to 13 residues. Germline loops: CDR1 SQVTM, CDR2 ANQGSEA.